Following are 8 T cell receptor beta chains from one sample sequenced in a study of T cells in women clearing cervical HPV infection. Using immunoSEQ multiplex PCR, the repertoire was profiled, and TCRdb retains in-frame clones only, with some absent. This table lists approximately 31,000 clones. The sequencing input was blood buffy coat. The origin of the receptors is a woman between 18 and 70 years old with a cervical HPV16 infection that either progressed to CIN3+ or cleared (not recorded which).

Note on this clone: The read stops 3 residues short of the end of the CDR3; the missing end is completed from the germline J gene. The chain uses TRBV29-1 and TRBJ2-7, with D perhaps matching TRBD1 (5 bases). Trimming cost V 6 bases and J 1 base, with 13 bases left between them. CDR3 length: 13 amino acids. Germline V gene sequence: CDR1 SQVTM, CDR2 ANQGSEA. CDR3 DNA, as far as it was read: TGCAGCGTCCGACAGCCTTCGTCCTACGAG. Protein sequence: CSVRQPSSYE. The entire CDR3 is CSVRQPSSYEQYF.

CDR3 DNA, as far as it was read: TGCGCCAGCAGTCTTGGCCCAGGGGGTAGCAATGAG. This encodes CASSLGPGGSNE. The whole CDR3 region reads CASSLGPGGSNEQFF. The chain links TRBV5-1 to TRBJ2-1, with TRBD1 identical over 7 bases. The observed sequence ends 3 residues before the CDR3 terminus, with the missing tail filled in from the germline J gene. CDR3 length equals 15 residues. V lost 5 bases to trimming and J lost 6 bases; unmatched junction nucleotides: 11. CDR1 and CDR2 (germline): SGHRS, YFSETQ.

About this clone itself: The read terminates 3 residues before the CDR3 end, so the remaining end is supplied by the germline J gene. The chain is built from TRBV6-2 or TRBV6-3 and TRBJ2-3; 9 nucleotides match TRBD1. Per germline, CDR1 MNHEY and CDR2 SVGEGT. CDR3 length: 16 residues. V gave up 7 bases and J gave up 2 bases; unmatched junction bases: 10. The CDR3 DNA, read in part, is TGTGCCAGCAATGATCCGGGACAGGGATTCACAGATACG. Protein product: CASNDPGQGFTDT. The whole CDR3 sequence reads CASNDPGQGFTDTQYF.

Notes on this clone: The read terminates 3 residues before the CDR3 end, so the remaining end is supplied by the germline J gene. This rearrangement joins TRBV18 to TRBJ2-2, with TRBD2 as a possible D gene (7 bases). This CDR3 spans 15 amino acids. Germline V gene lookup returns CDR1 KGHSH and CDR2 LQKENI. The part of the CDR3 DNA that was read is TGTGCCAGCTCGCCTTGGGGGGGGCGAGATGAAAAG. Protein: CASSPWGGRDEK. The CDR3, in full, reads CASSPWGGRDEKLFF.

On this clone: The read comes to an end 3 residues before the CDR3 does, leaving the germline J gene to fill in the end. This chain links TRBV20-1 with TRBJ2-3, with 7 bases that match TRBD1. The CDR3 is 15 amino acids. CDR1 DFQATT and CDR2 SNEGSKA come from the germline V gene (reference sequence). The CDR3 here is CSARDRKGAQETQYF. The CDR3 bases that were read are TGCAGTGCTAGAGATCGGAAGGGGGCACAAGAGACG.

In regard to this clone: From the germline J gene comes the end of the CDR3, since the read stops 3 residues before it. The chain employs TRBV18 and TRBJ1-1; the D gene is possibly TRBD1 (6 bases). Germline V gene lookup returns CDR1 KGHSH and CDR2 LQKENI. The CDR3 extends over 13 amino acids. V lost 2 bases and J 2 bases, leaving 6 bases between the germline ends. The chain's CDR3 is CASSPGGNTEAFF. CDR3 DNA, as far as it was read: TGTGCCAGCTCACCAGGGGGCAACACTGAA.

With respect to this clone: The read ends 3 residues early relative to the CDR3; the germline J gene fills the gap. The chain employs TRBV7-9 and TRBJ2-4; 8 bases are shared with TRBD1. CDR1 is SEHNR and CDR2 is FQNEAQ in the germline V gene (reference sequence). This CDR3 is built from 12 residues. The DNA read from the CDR3 is TGTGCCAGTGGACAGGGTGATTATGGT. The encoded protein is CASGQGDYG. The complete CDR3 reads CASGQGDYGQYF.

The CDR3 protein is CASSVPLSDYTF. The CDR3 DNA, read in part, is TGTGCCAGTTCGGTCCCCTTGTCTGAC. The rearrangement joins TRBV2 to TRBJ1-2; no firm D call. The read finishes 3 residues shy of the CDR3 end, and the germline J gene is used to complete it. From germline, CDR1 is SNHLY and CDR2 FYNNEI. This CDR3 spans 12 amino acids. The full variable domain, with the rest looked up from reference TRBV2 and TRBJ1-2, is EPEVTQTPSHQVTQMGQEVILRCVPISNHLYFYWYRQILGQKVEFLVSFYNNEISEKSEIFDDQFSVERPDGSNFTLKIRSTKLEDSAMYFCASSVPLSDYTFGSGTRLTVV.